What follows is one T cell receptor beta chain and its context. This record comes from a study of tumor-infiltrating lymphocytes in primary liver carcinoma. They got blood RNA out of unsorted whole blood and also pulled out germline DNA. cDNA specific to TCR beta was made from 450 to 500 ng of total RNA, with a constant-region primer employed for priming. What produced the TCR beta libraries was three nested multiplex PCR rounds using slightly modified ARM-PCR. TCRdb re-called the multiplex PCR reads through MiXCR, storing one row per CDR3 protein. The sample contains about 180,000 distinct CDR3 sequences, 50% to 75% of which appear only once. This receptor was obtained from a middle-aged man with primary liver carcinoma and hepatitis B virus infection. The specimen was peripheral blood.

CDR3 region: CASNLPRGVLEQFF. In DNA, the CDR3 is TGTGCCAGCAACCTCCCCCGGGGTGTCCTGGAGCAGTTCTTC. The V and J genes are TRBV11-2 and TRBJ2-1; D may be TRBD2 (5 bases). Trimming removed 7 bases at V and 10 bases at J, with 20 bases between. Per germline, CDR1 SGHAT and CDR2 FQNNGV. The CDR3 consists of 14 residues.